Below, one T cell receptor (beta chain) is given with its context. No cognate antigen has been identified for it. It has no much larger one-base neighbor in the sample; base qualities were not kept. This sample is part of a study of blood T cell repertoires in COVID-19 (dated by TCRdb to 2018 to 2020). Regarding the research as a whole: The collaborator samples originated in the United States, Italy and Spain and spanned the acute and convalescent phases of COVID-19. The material from the prospective study consisted of cDNA or gDNA derived from T cells, B-cell-depleted T cells, or PBMCs. The repertoires were released in a freely available public database meant as a resource for research on the immune response to SARS-CoV-2. The sample metadata nearly always contained a de-identified subject ID, COVID-19 status, age in years and sex. Deeply sampled blood TCRbeta repertoires from subjects exposed to, actively infected with, or recovered from COVID-19 were included in the dataset. Where HLA class I and class II types were available, the types were taken from metadata supplied by the sample provider, not from assay-based typing. The samples were drawn from the first 160 participants of the ongoing ImmuneRACE study and from 1,254 subjects provided by 6 global collaborators. Results and caveats for the whole study, not just this receptor: How much clinical and demographic metadata was included differed by source and by participant, and the metadata was provided uncurated.

The CDR1 and CDR2 encoded by the germline V gene are SNHLY and FYNNEI. Its CDR3 holds 14 amino acids, cysteine through phenylalanine. This entry keeps only the CDR3 DNA: 42 bases, framed from base 1. For this chain, trimming is 6 bases at the V end and 3 bases at the J end, and the number of junction bases without a gene match is 2. At one collaborating source in Seattle, patients were enrolled during active infection and were followed longitudinally through the course of disease. The collaborating institutions used their own protocols to collect whole blood in K2EDTA tubes. Collaborator samples were shipped for TCRbeta analysis as frozen whole blood, isolated PBMCs, or DNA extracted from either sample type. TCRbeta CDR3 regions were amplified from genomic DNA using the immunoSEQ Assay, a bias-controlled multiplex PCR. Per the original workflow: Within the assay, amplification of reference gene primers was used to estimate how many nucleated cells each sample contained. To quantify the absolute abundance of each unique TCRbeta CDR3 rearrangement, sequence reads were collapsed and filtered. Productive Simpson clonality was computed per sample as the square root of Simpson's diversity index over productive rearrangements. Sourced from immuneACCESS, this table was stored by TCRdb with only in-frame sequences that have V and J called. A share of the clones is absent; for the studies checked, an unresolved V gene accounts for under half, and the remainder has no known explanation. That table gives V, J and clone size, and the DNA gave D and trimming. The sample table contains roughly 300,000 clones; only one count was recorded for approximately 87% of them. Of the sample, approximately 12% is held by the ten largest clones.

This clonotype originated in a woman in her 30s with COVID-19, enrolled during active disease. This chain is built from TRBV2 and TRBJ2-3; 11 bases in between match TRBD2. The sample taken for sequencing was peripheral blood. The CDR3 region reads CASSTSGGTDTQYF. The nucleotides are TGTGCCAGCAGCACTAGCGGGGGTACAGATACGCAGTATTTT.